Listed here are 8 T cell receptor beta chains from one sample, sequenced in a study of blood T cell repertoires in COVID-19 (dated by TCRdb to the early 2020s). The protocol used for the library was the immunoSEQ multiplex PCR assay. The immuneACCESS repertoire file appears here via TCRdb, limited to in-frame rearrangements. These files lack a portion of the clones; in checked studies, under half of the deficit traces to unresolved V genes, and the cause of the others is not known. The sample table lists approximately 440,000 clones, less than 95% of them with a count of one. Approximately 0.55% of the sample is held by the ten biggest clonotypes. The sequenced material came from PBMCs or T cells enriched from blood (not recorded which). The source is a young man who had recovered from COVID-19.

The rearrangement links TRBV19 to TRBJ1-6, with 9 bases matching TRBD1. Germline CDR1 is LNHDA and CDR2 is SQIVND (reference sequence). V shed 7 bases, J shed 6 bases, and the junction held 4 bases outside the gene matches. This CDR3 region has 14 residues. CDR3 in DNA: TGTGCCAGTACTGCGGACAGGGGTAATTCACCCCTCCACTTT. Translation: CASTADRGNSPLHF. The full variable domain, rest sourced from reference TRBV19 and TRBJ1-6, is DGGITQSPKYLFRKEGQNVTLSCEQNLNHDAMYWYRQDPGQGLRLIYYSQIVNDFQKGDIAEGYSVSREKKESFPLTVTSAQKNPTAFYLCASTADRGNSPLHFGNGTRLTVT.

This sequence joins TRBV10-1 and TRBJ2-1, with 7 bases fitting TRBD1. Germline loops: CDR1 WNHNN, CDR2 SYGVQD (reference sequence). Losses at the gene ends were 0 bases for V and 5 bases for J; bases not matched to a gene: 4. The CDR3 is made up of 15 amino acids. The CDR3 spells CASSESIQGNNEQFF. The DNA for the CDR3 is TGCGCCAGCAGTGAGTCTATACAGGGGAACAATGAGCAGTTCTTC.

The CDR3 DNA follows: TGTGCCAGCAGCTTAGTGGGACTAGGCCGACCGAGCTCCTACAATGAGCAGTTCTTC. This codes for CASSLVGLGRPSSYNEQFF. The chain uses TRBV7-9 and TRBJ2-1, with 8 bases lining up with TRBD2. V trimming: 1 base; J trimming: 0 bases; junction bases outside the gene matches: 11. Germline V CDR1 and CDR2: SEHNR, FQNEAQ (reference sequence). The CDR3 totals 19 residues.

This clone was recorded a few times. V usage is TRBV28 and J usage is TRBJ2-3, with 10 positions matching TRBD2. Per germline, CDR1 MDHEN and CDR2 SYDVKM. The CDR3 is made up of 15 amino acids. Unmatched junction bases numbered 7, after V lost 6 bases and J lost 4 bases. CDR3 coding DNA: TGTGCCAGCAGGCAGACAGCGGGAGGGTCAGATACGCAGTATTTT. Protein sequence: CASRQTAGGSDTQYF.

The chain carries TRBV7-9 and TRBJ1-1; D not resolved. Trimming stripped 2 bases from V and 2 bases from J, with 9 bases between. From germline, CDR1 is SEHNR and CDR2 FQNEAQ (reference sequence). The CDR3 is 14 residues long. The CDR3 spells CASSLSGVNTEAFF. CDR3 DNA: TGTGCCAGCAGCTTATCTGGAGTCAACACTGAAGCTTTCTTT.

This chain joins TRBV19 and TRBJ1-2; 8 bases agree with TRBD1. The CDR3 totals 14 residues. The junction had 9 bases not matched to a gene; V was cut back by 8 bases and J by 4 bases. Germline V lookup: CDR1 LNHDA, CDR2 SQIVND (reference sequence). The CDR3 loop reads CASLRLTGAYGYTF. The CDR3 DNA follows: TGTGCCAGTTTGCGGTTGACAGGGGCCTATGGCTACACCTTC.

The chain recombines TRBV30 with TRBJ1-5; possible D gene TRBD1, 6 bases. Germline V CDR1 and CDR2: GTSNPN, SVGIG (reference sequence). The V end lost 3 bases, the J end lost 4 bases, and 10 bases lay between the germline ends. There are 13 residues in the CDR3. CDR3 in amino acids: CAWSSQGNQPQHF. The CDR3 nucleotides read TGTGCCTGGAGCAGCCAGGGGAATCAGCCCCAGCATTTT.

V and J are TRBV19 and TRBJ2-3, with D maybe TRBD2 (6 bases). Trimming removed 5 bases at V and 0 bases at J, with 21 bases between. The CDR3 contains 18 residues. Germline V gene lookup returns CDR1 LNHDA and CDR2 SQIVND (reference sequence). In DNA form, the CDR3 reads TGTGCCAGTAGTCCACCTATCGGGCGGGATACTAGCACAGATACGCAGTATTTT. Encoded protein: CASSPPIGRDTSTDTQYF. Filled out from reference TRBV19 and TRBJ2-3, the complete variable domain reads DGGITQSPKYLFRKEGQNVTLSCEQNLNHDAMYWYRQDPGQGLRLIYYSQIVNDFQKGDIAEGYSVSREKKESFPLTVTSAQKNPTAFYLCASSPPIGRDTSTDTQYFGPGTRLTVL.